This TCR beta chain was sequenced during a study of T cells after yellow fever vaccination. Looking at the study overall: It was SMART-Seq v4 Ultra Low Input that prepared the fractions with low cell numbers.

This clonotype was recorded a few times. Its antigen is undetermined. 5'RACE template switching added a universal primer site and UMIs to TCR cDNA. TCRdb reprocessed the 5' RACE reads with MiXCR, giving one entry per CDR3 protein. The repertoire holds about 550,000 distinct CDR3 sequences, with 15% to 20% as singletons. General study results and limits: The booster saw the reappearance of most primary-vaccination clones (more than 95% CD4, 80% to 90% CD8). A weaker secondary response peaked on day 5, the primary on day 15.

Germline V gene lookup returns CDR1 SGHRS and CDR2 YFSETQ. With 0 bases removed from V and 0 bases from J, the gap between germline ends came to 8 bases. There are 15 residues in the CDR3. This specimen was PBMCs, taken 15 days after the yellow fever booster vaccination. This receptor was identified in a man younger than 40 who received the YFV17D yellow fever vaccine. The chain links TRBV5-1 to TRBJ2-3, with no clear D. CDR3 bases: TGCGCCAGCAGCTTGGAAGGCTACAGCACAGATACGCAGTATTTT. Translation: CASSLEGYSTDTQYF.